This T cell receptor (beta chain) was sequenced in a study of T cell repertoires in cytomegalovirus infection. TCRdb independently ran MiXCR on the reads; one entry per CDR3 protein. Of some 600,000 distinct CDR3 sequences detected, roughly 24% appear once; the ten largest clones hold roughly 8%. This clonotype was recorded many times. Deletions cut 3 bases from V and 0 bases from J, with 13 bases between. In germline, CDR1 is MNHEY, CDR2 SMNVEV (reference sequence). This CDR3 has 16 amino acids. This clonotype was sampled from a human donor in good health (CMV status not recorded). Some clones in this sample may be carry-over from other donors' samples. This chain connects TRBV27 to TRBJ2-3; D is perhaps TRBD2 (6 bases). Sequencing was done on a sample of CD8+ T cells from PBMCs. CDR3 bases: TGTGCCAGCAGTTTGGACGTGCGGGATAGCACAGATACGCAGTATTTT. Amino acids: CASSLDVRDSTDTQYF.